This passage covers 14 T cell receptor beta chains from one sample sequenced in a study of CD8+CD57+ T cells in acquired aplastic anemia. The template used for profiling TCR beta VDJ and CDR3 was genomic DNA. TCRdb reprocessed the reads with MiXCR, giving one entry per CDR3 protein. The data hold around 170,000 distinct CDR3 sequences, with 48% observed a single time. Sequencing was done on patients that had shown CD8+CD57+ cell expansion by flow cytometry. The sample was sorted CD4+, CD8+, or CD8+CD57+ T cells (not recorded which) from PBMCs. These receptors originate from a human donor with aplastic anemia.

This clonotype occurred many times. CDR3 amino acids: CASSLGVFGAETASEQYF. Written as DNA, the CDR3 is TGCGCCAGCAGCTTGGGGGTCTTCGGAGCGGAGACAGCCAGCGAGCAGTACTTC. The rearrangement joins TRBV5-1 to TRBJ2-7; D may be TRBD1 or TRBD2 (5 bases each). Between the trimmed V and J ends, which lost 0 bases and 6 bases, there was a span of 25 bases. The CDR3 loop spans 18 amino acids. The germline gives CDR1 SGHRS, CDR2 YFSETQ.

This clonotype was recorded only once. With a much larger clone just one base away, this may be a read error. V usage is TRBV5-1 and J usage is TRBJ2-3; the match to TRBD2 covers 7 bases. Germline CDR1 and CDR2: SGHRS and YFSETQ. This CDR3 spans 15 amino acids. The V segment lost 3 bases and the J segment 7 bases; nucleotides outside the gene matches: 11. CDR3 in amino acids: CASSSGGRGAYTQYF. For the CDR3, the DNA is TGCGCCAGCAGCTCAGGCGGGAGAGGCGCCTATACGCAGTATTTT.

This clonotype was counted many times. This chain connects TRBV11-3 to TRBJ2-5; a possible D gene is TRBD1 (5 bases). This CDR3 is 13 amino acids long. Trimming pared 5 bases from V and 4 bases from J, leaving 11 bases between. CDR1 and CDR2 from the germline V gene are SGHNT and YENEEA. CDR3 coding DNA: TGTGCCAGCAGCCCGCCAGGGCGAGAGACCCAGTACTTC. Translating gives CASSPPGRETQYF. Supplemented by reference TRBV11-3 and TRBJ2-5, the full variable domain reads EAGVVQSPRYKIIEKKQPVAFWCNPISGHNTLYWYLQNLGQGPELLIRYENEEAVDDSQLPKDRFSAERLKGVDSTLKIQPAELGDSAVYLCASSPPGRETQYFGPGTRLLVL.

This clonotype was counted a single time. The CDR3 ends on some other residue instead of the conserved phenylalanine or tryptophan, so this is likely a read error. This chain joins TRBV24-1 and TRBJ2-5, with D tentatively TRBD2 (6 bases). The CDR3 extends over 15 amino acids. With 3 bases removed from V and 1 base from J, the gap between germline ends came to 11 bases. Germline values: CDR1 KGHDR, CDR2 SFDVKD. CDR3 in DNA: TGTGCCACCAGTGATCCTCAGGGACTCCAAGAGACCCAGTACCTC. Amino acid sequence: CATSDPQGLQETQYL.

The gene calls are TRBV6-2 or TRBV6-3 and TRBJ2-7; D is undetermined. The V and J ends lost 11 bases and 2 bases respectively, with 16 bases between them. The CDR3 runs 13 residues. Germline loops: CDR1 MNHEY, CDR2 SVGEGT. The CDR3 protein is CAAARQETYEQYF. For the CDR3, the DNA is TGTGCCGCAGCGCGGCAAGAAACCTACGAGCAGTACTTC.

The rearrangement joins TRBV24-1 to TRBJ2-1, with TRBD1 matching over 7 bases. The ends lost 11 bases at V and 3 bases at J; junction bases unmatched: 6. CDR3 length equals 13 residues. Germline V lookup: CDR1 KGHDR, CDR2 SFDVKD. The CDR3 nucleotides read TGTGCCAGCAAGGGGACAGTCTACAATGAGCAGTTCTTC. It codes for CASKGTVYNEQFF.

This chain connects TRBV24-1 to TRBJ1-3; no reliable D call. The CDR3 spans 13 residues. Deletions cut 8 bases from V and 3 bases from J, with 10 bases between. Germline V gene data show CDR1 as KGHDR and CDR2 as SFDVKD. CDR3 DNA: TGTGCCACCAAGGAGGTAAATGGAAACACCATATATTTT. Its translation: CATKEVNGNTIYF.

At least ten counts were recorded for this clonotype. The chain uses TRBV5-1 and TRBJ2-6, with 7 bases lining up with TRBD1. The CDR3 length is 16 residues. Germline V CDR1 and CDR2: SGHRS, YFSETQ. Trimming removed 4 bases from V and 0 bases from J; junction bases left unmatched: 4. The DNA for the CDR3 is TGCGCCAGCAGCGTGGGACAGTCCTCTGGGGCCAACGTCCTGACTTTC. Its protein product is CASSVGQSSGANVLTF.

On this clonotype: A read error may produce the germline difference seen at one junction end. This rearrangement joins TRBV15 to TRBJ2-7; 7 bases match TRBD2. In germline, CDR1 is LNHNV, CDR2 YYDKDF (reference sequence). The CDR3 runs to 13 residues. As DNA, the CDR3 is TGTGCCGCCAGCCGGGACTATTCCTACGAGCAGTACTTC. It encodes CAASRDYSYEQYF. Full variable domain (rest looked up from reference TRBV15 and TRBJ2-7): DAMVIQNPRYQVTQFGKPVTLSCSQTLNHNVMYWYQQKSSQAPKLLFHYYDKDFNNEADTPDNFQSRRPNTSFCFLDIRSPGLGDTAMYLCAASRDYSYEQYFGPGTRLTVT.

The chain employs TRBV15 and TRBJ2-5; 9 nucleotides align to TRBD1. CDR1 and CDR2 from the germline V gene are LNHNV and YYDKDF (reference sequence). V lost 4 bases, J lost 3 bases, and 3 bases stayed unmatched. The CDR3 extends over 14 amino acids. CDR3 in amino acids: CATSTRTGEETQYF. In nucleotides, the CDR3 is TGTGCCACCAGCACCCGGACAGGGGAAGAGACCCAGTACTTC.

The gene calls are TRBV10-3 and TRBJ2-2; 15 positions agree with TRBD2. The CDR3 spans 17 residues. Germline CDR1 and CDR2: ENHRY and SYGVKD. The ends lost 4 bases at V and 0 bases at J; junction bases unmatched: 0. CDR3: CAISGTSGGANTGELFF. The CDR3 DNA follows: TGTGCCATCAGTGGGACTAGCGGGGGGGCGAACACCGGGGAGCTGTTTTTT.

This clonotype was picked up one time. V gene TRBV2 combines with J gene TRBJ2-3; 7 bases match TRBD2. The J segment lost 3 bases and the V segment lost 6 bases, leaving 3 bases of the junction unmatched. The length of the CDR3 is 13 residues. Per the germline V gene, CDR1 is SNHLY and CDR2 is FYNNEI. CDR3 region: CASRRAGTDTQYF. CDR3 nucleotides: TGTGCCAGCAGGCGAGCGGGGACAGATACGCAGTATTTT.

This clonotype was seen a handful of times. V usage is TRBV11-2 and J usage is TRBJ1-1; D is possibly TRBD1 (5 bases). The V end was cut by 0 bases, the J end by 4 bases, with 15 bases between. The CDR3 totals 16 residues. Germline loops: CDR1 SGHAT, CDR2 FQNNGV. CDR3 in amino acids: CASSLDRTGLVTEAFF. CDR3 sequence (DNA): TGTGCCAGCAGCTTAGATAGAACAGGACTGGTCACTGAAGCTTTCTTT.

The chain has TRBV29-1 and TRBJ2-7; D is possibly TRBD1 (5 bases). The CDR3 has 11 amino acids. CDR1 and CDR2 from the germline V gene are SQVTM and ANQGSEA. The ends were cut back, 4 bases at V and 4 bases at J, with 8 bases in the middle. This CDR3 reads CSVGQLYEQYF. The CDR3 bases are TGCAGCGTTGGACAGTTATACGAGCAGTACTTC.